The T cell receptor beta chain under discussion was sequenced for a study of T cell repertoires in cytomegalovirus infection (dated 2019 in TCRdb). Regarding the research as a whole: Recently identified HLA-C-restricted CMV epitopes, whose presentation resists viral immunomodulation, were targeted by peptide stimulations together with well-studied HLA-B-restricted epitopes. Donor HLA type was relevant to the analysis, as public TCR beta signatures indicated carriage of CMV infection together with the matching HLA type.

About this clonotype: The antigen this receptor binds is unknown. It has no much larger one-base neighbor in the sample; base qualities were not kept.

Sequencing used an Illumina HiSeq 1500. TCRdb cleaned the public reads at Q25 with fastp, built clones with MiXCR and kept in-frame beta chains. Entries are consolidated by CDR3 protein sequence, retaining the most common genes and DNA. A total of approximately 730,000 distinct CDR3 sequences appear in this sample, around a third of them only once. Together, the top ten hold 15% to 20% of the sample. Trimming at the junction amounts to 6 bases on V and 6 bases on J, and the germline ends lie 12 bases apart. Measured from the cysteine to the phenylalanine, the CDR3 is 13 residues long. The kept DNA is CDR3 alone, 39 bases in frame from the first base. In the paper's terms, the treatment or condition label means: in vitro stimulation with specific CMV peptide epitopes to enrich CMV-specific T cells. Results the study describes overall, beyond this receptor: The ex vivo response was dominated by HLA-C-restricted CMV-specific TCR beta clonotypes, which also provided the single most frequent clonotype in two of eight donors. Cumulative frequency of public TCR beta family members discriminated carriers of CMV infection plus the relevant HLA type in this cohort and an independent roughly 340-donor cohort.

This sample comprised cultured PBMCs, obtained from culture after CMV antigen stimulation. The rearrangement joined TRBV12-3 or TRBV12-4 to TRBJ1-5; no confident D gene assignment can be made. The sequence was obtained from a human donor in good health (CMV status not recorded). Some clones in this sample may be carry-over from other donors' samples. The DNA sequence reads TGTGCCAGCAGCGGGGAGACGGCTCAGCCCCAGCATTTT. Its product reads: CASSGETAQPQHF.